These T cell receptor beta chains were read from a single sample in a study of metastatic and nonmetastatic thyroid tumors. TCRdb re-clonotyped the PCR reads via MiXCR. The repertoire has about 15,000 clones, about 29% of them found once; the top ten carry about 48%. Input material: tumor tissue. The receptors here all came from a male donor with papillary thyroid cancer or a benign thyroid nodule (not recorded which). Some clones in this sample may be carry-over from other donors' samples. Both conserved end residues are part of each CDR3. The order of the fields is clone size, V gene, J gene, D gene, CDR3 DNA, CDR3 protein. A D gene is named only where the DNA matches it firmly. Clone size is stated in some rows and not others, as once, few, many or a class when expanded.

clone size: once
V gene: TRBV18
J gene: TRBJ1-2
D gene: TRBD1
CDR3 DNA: TGTGCCAGCTCATTCCAGGGGGGGAATGGCTACACCTTC
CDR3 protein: CASSFQGGNGYTF

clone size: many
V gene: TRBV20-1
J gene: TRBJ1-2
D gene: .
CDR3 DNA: TGCAGTGCTAGAGAACAGGGTGGCTACACCTTC
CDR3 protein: CSAREQGGYTF

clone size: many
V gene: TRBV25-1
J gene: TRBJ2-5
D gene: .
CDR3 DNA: TGTGCCAGCAGTGCATTCACAGGGAAAGAGACCCAGTACTTC
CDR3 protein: CASSAFTGKETQYF

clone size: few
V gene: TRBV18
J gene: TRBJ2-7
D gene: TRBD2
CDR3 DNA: TGTGCCAGCTCACTGAAAGGGGGGGCGGGACTAGCGGGACCTACCTACGAGCAGGACTTC
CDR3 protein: CASSLKGGAGLAGPTYEQDF

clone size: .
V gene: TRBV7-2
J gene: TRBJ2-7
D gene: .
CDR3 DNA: TGTGCCAGCAGCTTAGTGGGGCAGACCTACGAGCAGTACTTC
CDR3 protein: CASSLVGQTYEQYF

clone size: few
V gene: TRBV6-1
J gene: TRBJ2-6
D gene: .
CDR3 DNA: TGTGCCAGCAGTGACCCCTCTGGGGCCAACGTCCTGACTTTC
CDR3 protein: CASSDPSGANVLTF

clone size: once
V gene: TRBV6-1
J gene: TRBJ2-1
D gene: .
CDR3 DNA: TGTGCGAGCAGTGAAGCGGAGAGCTCCTACAATGAGCAGTTCTTC
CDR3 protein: CASSEAESSYNEQFF

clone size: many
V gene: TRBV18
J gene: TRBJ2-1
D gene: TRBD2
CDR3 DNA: TGTGCCAGCTCACTCAAAGGGGGCTCGGGTCTAGCGGGACCTACCTACGTGCAGTTCTTC
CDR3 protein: CASSLKGGSGLAGPTYVQFF

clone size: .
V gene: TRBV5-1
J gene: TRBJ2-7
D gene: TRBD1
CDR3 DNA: TGCGCCAGCAGCAAGGGACAGGACTACGAGCAGTACTTC
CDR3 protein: CASSKGQDYEQYF

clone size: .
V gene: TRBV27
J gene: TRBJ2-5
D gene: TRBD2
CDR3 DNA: TGTGCCAGCAGCTTAGCGGGGGGGCCCAGTGAGACCCAGTACTTC
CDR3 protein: CASSLAGGPSETQYF

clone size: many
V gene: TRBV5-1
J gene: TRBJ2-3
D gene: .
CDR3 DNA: TGCGCCAGCAGCTTGGGTTTGGGCGTTGGGGATACGCAGTATTTT
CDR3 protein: CASSLGLGVGDTQYF

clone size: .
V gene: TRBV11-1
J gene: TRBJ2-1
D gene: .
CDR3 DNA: TGTGCCAGCAGCCCACCTTTTCGAATGGCCAGCTCCTACAATGAGCAGTTCTTC
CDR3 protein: CASSPPFRMASSYNEQFF

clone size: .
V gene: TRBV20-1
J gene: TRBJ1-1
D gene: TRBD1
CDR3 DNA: TGCAGTGCTCCCGGTACAGGGGGACCGAACACTGAAGCTTTCTTT
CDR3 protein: CSAPGTGGPNTEAFF

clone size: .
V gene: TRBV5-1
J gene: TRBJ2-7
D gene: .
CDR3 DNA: TGCGCCAGCAGCTTGTCAAAACAGGGGAGGGACGAGCAGTACTTC
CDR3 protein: CASSLSKQGRDEQYF

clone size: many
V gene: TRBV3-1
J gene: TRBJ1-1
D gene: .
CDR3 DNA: TGTGCCAGCACCCCCCGAGGGGGGCACACTGAAGCTTTCTTT
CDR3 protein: CASTPRGGHTEAFF

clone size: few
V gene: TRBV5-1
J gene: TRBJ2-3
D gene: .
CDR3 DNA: TGCGCCAGCAGCTTGGACGACGCAGATACGCAGTATTTT
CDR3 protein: CASSLDDADTQYF

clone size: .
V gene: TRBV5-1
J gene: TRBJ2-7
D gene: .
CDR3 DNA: TGCGCCAGCAGCAGAGGGGCCCAAACTCCCTACGAGCAGTACTTC
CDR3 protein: CASSRGAQTPYEQYF

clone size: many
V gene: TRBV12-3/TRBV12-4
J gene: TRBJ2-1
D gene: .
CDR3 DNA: TGTGCCAGCAGCGTACAGGGTGGGCAGTTCTTC
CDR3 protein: CASSVQGGQFF

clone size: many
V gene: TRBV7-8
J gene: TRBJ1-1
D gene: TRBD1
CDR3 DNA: TGTGCCAGCAGCTTTGGGACAGGGTGGACTGAAGCTTTCTTT
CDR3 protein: CASSFGTGWTEAFF

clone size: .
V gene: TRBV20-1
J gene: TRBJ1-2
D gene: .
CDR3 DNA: TGCAGTGCTAGAGCTACTCGCAGAAACTATGGCTACACCTTC
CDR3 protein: CSARATRRNYGYTF

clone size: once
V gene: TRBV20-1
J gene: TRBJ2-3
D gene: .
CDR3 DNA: TGCAGTGGTCCCGGTCTGGGGAGCACAGATACGAAGTATTTT
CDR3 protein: CSGPGLGSTDTKYF

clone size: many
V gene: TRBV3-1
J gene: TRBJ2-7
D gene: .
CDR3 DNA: TGTGCCAGCAGCCGCACAGGGTCTGGGGCCTACGAGCAGTACTTC
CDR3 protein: CASSRTGSGAYEQYF

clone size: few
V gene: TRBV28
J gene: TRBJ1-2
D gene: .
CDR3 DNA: TGTGCCAGCAGCGACTACTACCGGGACATAATCTATGGCTACACCTTC
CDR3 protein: CASSDYYRDIIYGYTF

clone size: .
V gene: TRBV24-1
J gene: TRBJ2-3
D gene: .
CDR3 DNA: TGTGCCACCAGTGATCCGACGGGACCTCGACACACAGATACGCAGTATTTT
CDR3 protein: CATSDPTGPRHTDTQYF

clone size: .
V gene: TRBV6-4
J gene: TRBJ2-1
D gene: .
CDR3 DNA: TGTGCCAGCAGTCCCCGGGCGGAGTACAATGAGCAGTTCTTC
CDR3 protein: CASSPRAEYNEQFF

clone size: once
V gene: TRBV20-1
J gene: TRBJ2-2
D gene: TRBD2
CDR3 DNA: TGCAGTGCTAGAGATATCCTAGCGGGGGACACCGGGGAGCTGTTTTTT
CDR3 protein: CSARDILAGDTGELFF

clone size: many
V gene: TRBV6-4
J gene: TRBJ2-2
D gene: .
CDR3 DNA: TGTGCCAGCAGTGACGGAGGAAGCACCGGGGAGCTGTTTTTT
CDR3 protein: CASSDGGSTGELFF

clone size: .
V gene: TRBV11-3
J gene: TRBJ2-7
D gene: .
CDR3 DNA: TGTGCCAGCAGCTTACGTTGGGGGGAGCATTACTTC
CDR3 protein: CASSLRWGEHYF

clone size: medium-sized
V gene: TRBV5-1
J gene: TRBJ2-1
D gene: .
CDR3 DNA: TGCGCCAGCAGCTCCGGAGGGAGCTCCTACAATGAGCAGTTCTTC
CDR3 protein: CASSSGGSSYNEQFF

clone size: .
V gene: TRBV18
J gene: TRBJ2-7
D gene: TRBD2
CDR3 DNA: TGTGCCTTCCGACCGGGACTAGCGGGACCTACCTACGAGCAGTACTTC
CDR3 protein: CAFRPGLAGPTYEQYF

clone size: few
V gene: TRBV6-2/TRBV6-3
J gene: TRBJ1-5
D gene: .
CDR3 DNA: TGTGCCAGCAGTTACAGCCCCCTTGGTGGTCAGCCCCAGCATTTT
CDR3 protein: CASSYSPLGGQPQHF

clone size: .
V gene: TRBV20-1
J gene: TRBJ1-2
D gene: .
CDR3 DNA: TGCAGTGCTAGATCGGGTGGTGGCTACACCTTC
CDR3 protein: CSARSGGGYTF

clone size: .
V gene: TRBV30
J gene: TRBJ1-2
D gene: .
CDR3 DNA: TGTGCCTGGAGTGTACCGGCAGACCGCTATGGCTACACCTTC
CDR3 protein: CAWSVPADRYGYTF

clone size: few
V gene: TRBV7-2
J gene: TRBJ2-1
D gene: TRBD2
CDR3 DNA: TGTGCCAGCAGCTTAGAGTATACGGGAGGGCCAAAAGCTGAGCAGTTCTTC
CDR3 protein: CASSLEYTGGPKAEQFF

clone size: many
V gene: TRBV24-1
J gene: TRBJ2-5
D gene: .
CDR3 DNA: TGTGCCACCAGTGATTTTGAAGTCCAAGAGACCCAGTACTTC
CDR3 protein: CATSDFEVQETQYF

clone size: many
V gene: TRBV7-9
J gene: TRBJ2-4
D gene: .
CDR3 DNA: TGTGCCAGCAGCTCCCTCTCGAGGGGGGCCGAAAACATTCAGTACTTC
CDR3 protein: CASSSLSRGAENIQYF